This TCR beta chain was recovered during a study of blood T cell repertoires in COVID-19. Germline V gives CDR1 SGHRS, CDR2 YFSETQ. This CDR3 comprises 16 residues. After removal of 4 bases from V and 2 bases from J, the junction contained 12 bases not matched to a gene. Here immunoSEQ multiplex PCR was the method, and the copy in TCRdb shows in-frame clones only, minus some. The sample lists 190,000 or so clones, around 88% occurring once. The origin of this receptor is a man between 45 and 60 years old with active or convalescent COVID-19. The chain carries TRBV5-1 and TRBJ2-7; 7 nucleotides line up with TRBD1. The sample was peripheral blood. CDR3 amino acids: CASSGWTGLETYEQYF. The CDR3, as DNA: TGCGCCAGCAGCGGTTGGACAGGTCTAGAAACCTACGAGCAGTACTTC.